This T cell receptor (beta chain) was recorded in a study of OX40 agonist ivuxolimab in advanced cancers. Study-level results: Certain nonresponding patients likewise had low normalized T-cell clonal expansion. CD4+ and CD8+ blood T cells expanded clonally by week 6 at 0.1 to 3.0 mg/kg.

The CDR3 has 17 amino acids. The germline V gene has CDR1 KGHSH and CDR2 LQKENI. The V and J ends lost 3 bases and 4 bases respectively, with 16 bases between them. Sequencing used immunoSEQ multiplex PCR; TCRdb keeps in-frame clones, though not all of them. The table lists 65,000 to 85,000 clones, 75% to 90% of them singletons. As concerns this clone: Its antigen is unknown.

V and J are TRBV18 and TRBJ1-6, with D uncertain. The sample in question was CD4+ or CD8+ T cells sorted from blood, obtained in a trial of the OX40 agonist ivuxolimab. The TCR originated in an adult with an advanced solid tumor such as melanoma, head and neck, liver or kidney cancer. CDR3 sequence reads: CASSPQVEARYNSPLHF. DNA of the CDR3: TGTGCCAGCTCACCCCAGGTGGAGGCCCGATATAATTCACCCCTCCACTTT.